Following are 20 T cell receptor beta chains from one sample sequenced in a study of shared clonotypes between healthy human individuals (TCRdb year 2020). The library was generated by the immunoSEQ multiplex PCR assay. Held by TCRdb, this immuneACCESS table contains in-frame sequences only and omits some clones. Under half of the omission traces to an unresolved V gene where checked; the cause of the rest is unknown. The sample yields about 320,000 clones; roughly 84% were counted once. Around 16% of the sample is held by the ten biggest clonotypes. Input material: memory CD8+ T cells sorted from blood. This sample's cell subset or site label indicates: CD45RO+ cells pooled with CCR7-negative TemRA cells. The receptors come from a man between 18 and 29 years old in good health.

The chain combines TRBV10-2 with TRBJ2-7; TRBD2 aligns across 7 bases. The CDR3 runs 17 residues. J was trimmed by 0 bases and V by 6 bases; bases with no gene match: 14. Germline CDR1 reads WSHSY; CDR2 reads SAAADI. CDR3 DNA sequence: TGCGCCAGCAGCGCTGGACCGAGCGGGGCTGGCTCCTACGAGCAGTACTTC. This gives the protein CASSAGPSGAGSYEQYF.

The CDR3 protein is CASSYGQGMGWTEAFF. The CDR3 DNA sequence: TGTGCCAGCAGTTACGGACAGGGGATGGGATGGACTGAAGCTTTCTTT. This chain connects TRBV6-5 to TRBJ1-1, with TRBD1 matching 9 bases. Germline values: CDR1 MNHEY, CDR2 SVGAGI. Trimming cost V 2 bases and J 5 bases; bases outside gene matches: 9. The length of the CDR3 is 16 residues.

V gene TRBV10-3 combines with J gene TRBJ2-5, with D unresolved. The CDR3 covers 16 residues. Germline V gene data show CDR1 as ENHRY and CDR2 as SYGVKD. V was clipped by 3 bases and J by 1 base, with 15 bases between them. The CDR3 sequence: CAISDPFGHTQETQYF. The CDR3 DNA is TGTGCCATCAGTGATCCCTTCGGGCACACCCAAGAGACCCAGTACTTC.

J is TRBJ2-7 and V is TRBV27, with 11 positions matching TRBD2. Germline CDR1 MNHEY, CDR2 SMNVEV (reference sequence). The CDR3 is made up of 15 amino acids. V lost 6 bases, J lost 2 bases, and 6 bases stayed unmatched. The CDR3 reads CASRPLTSGAYEQYF. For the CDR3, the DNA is TGTGCCAGCAGACCTCTGACTAGCGGGGCCTACGAGCAGTACTTC.

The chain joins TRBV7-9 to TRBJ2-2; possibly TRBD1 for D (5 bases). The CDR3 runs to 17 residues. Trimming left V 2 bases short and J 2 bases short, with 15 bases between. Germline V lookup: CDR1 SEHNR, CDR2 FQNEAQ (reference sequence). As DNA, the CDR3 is TGTGCCAGCAGCTTACCCGACAATAGGGGCAACACCGGGGAGCTGTTTTTT. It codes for CASSLPDNRGNTGELFF.

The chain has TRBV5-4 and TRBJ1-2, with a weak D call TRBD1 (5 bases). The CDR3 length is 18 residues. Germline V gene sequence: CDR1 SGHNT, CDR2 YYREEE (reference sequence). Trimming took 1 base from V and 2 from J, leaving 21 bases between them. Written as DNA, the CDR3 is TGTGCCAGCAGCTTGTATGGCTTACGGAGGGGAGTGAACTATGGCTACACCTTC. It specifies CASSLYGLRRGVNYGYTF.

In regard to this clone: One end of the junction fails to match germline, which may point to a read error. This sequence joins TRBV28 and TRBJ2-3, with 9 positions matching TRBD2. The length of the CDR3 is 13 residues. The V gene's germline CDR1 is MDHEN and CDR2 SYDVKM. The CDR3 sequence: CASSSSVGASGAF. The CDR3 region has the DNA TGTGCCAGCAGTTCGTCGGTAGGGGCTAGCGGGGCCTTT.

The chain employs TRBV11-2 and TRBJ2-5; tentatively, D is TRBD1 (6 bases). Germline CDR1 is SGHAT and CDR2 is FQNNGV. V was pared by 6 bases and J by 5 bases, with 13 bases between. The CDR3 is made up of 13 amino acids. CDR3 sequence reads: CASRRTERETQYF. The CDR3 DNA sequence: TGTGCCAGCAGGCGGACAGAGAGGGAGACCCAGTACTTC.

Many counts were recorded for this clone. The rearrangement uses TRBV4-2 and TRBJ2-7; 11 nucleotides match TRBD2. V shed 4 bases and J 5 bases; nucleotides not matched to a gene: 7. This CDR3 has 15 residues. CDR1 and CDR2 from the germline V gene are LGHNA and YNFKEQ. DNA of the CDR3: TGTGCCAGCAGCCTAGACGGGACTAGCGGCCACGAGCAGTACTTC. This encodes CASSLDGTSGHEQYF.

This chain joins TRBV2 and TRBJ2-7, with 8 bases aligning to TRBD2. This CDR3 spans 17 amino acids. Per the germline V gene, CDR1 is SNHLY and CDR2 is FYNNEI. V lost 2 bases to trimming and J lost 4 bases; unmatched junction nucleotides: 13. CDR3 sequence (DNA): TGTGCCAGCAGTGAAACATCCGTCGGACTAGCCTCATACGAGCAGTACTTC. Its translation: CASSETSVGLASYEQYF.

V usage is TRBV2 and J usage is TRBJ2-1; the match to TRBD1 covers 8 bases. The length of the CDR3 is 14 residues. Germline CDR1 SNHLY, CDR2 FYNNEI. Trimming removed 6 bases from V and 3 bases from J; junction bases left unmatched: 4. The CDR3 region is CASSTGGIYNEQFF. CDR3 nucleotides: TGTGCCAGCAGCACAGGGGGAATCTACAATGAGCAGTTCTTC.

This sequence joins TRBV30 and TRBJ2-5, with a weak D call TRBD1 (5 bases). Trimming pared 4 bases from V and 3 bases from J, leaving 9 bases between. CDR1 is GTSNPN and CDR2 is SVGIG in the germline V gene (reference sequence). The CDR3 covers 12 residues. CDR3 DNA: TGTGCCTGGATCGAAGGGGAAGAGACCCAGTACTTC. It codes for CAWIEGEETQYF. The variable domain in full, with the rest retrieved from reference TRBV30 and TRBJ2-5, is SQTIHQWPATLVQPVGSPLSLECTVEGTSNPNLYWYRQAAGRGLQLLFYSVGIGQISSEVPQNLSASRPQDRQFILSSKKLLLSDSGFYLCAWIEGEETQYFGPGTRLLVL.

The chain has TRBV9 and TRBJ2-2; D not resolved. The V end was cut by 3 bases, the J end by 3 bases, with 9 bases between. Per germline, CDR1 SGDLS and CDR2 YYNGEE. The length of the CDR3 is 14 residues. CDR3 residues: CASSGRMDTGELFF. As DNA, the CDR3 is TGTGCCAGCAGCGGTCGTATGGACACCGGGGAGCTGTTTTTT.

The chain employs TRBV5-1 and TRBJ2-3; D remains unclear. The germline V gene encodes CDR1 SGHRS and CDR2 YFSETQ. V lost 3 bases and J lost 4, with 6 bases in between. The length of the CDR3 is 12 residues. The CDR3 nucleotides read TGCGCCAGCAGCTACCGTCCAGATACGCAGTATTTT. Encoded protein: CASSYRPDTQYF.

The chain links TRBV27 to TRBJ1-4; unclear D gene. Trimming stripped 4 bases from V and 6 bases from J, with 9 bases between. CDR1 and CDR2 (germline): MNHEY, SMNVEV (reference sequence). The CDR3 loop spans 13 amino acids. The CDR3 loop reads CASSWYPHEKLFF. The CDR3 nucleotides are TGTGCCAGCAGTTGGTACCCCCATGAAAAACTGTTTTTT.

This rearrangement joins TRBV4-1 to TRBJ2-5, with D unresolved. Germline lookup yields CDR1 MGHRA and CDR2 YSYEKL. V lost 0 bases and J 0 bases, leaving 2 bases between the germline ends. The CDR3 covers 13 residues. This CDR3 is CASSQEYQETQYF. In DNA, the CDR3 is TGCGCCAGCAGCCAAGAGTACCAAGAGACCCAGTACTTC.

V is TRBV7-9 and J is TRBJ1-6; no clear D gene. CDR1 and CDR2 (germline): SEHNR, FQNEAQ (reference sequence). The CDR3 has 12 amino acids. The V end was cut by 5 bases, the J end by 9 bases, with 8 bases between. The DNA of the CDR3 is TGTGCCAGCAGCCGAGGGCGTTCACCCCTCCACTTT. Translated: CASSRGRSPLHF. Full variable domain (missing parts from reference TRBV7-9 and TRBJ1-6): DTGVSQNPRHKITKRGQNVTFRCDPISEHNRLYWYRQTLGQGPEFLTYFQNEAQLEKSRLLSDRFSAERPKGSFSTLEIQRTEQGDSAMYLCASSRGRSPLHFGNGTRLTVT.

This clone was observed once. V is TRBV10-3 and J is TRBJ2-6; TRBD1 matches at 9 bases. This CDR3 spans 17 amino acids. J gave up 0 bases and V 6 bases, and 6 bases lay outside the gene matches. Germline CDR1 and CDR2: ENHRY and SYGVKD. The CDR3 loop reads CAISPGTGHSGANVLTF. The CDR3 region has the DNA TGTGCCATCAGCCCCGGGACAGGGCACTCTGGGGCCAACGTCCTGACTTTC.

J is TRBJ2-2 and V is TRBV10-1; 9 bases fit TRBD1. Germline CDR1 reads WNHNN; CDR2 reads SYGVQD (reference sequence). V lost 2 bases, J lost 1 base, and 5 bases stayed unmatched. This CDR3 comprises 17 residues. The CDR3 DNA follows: TGCGCCAGCAGTGAGGGAGGGGGACAGGGGAACACCGGGGAGCTGTTTTTT. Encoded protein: CASSEGGGQGNTGELFF.

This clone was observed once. The CDR3 sequence: CASRPPLEFSGNTIYF. CDR3 in DNA: TGTGCCAGCAGACCCCCTTTAGAGTTCTCTGGAAACACCATATATTTT. The chain recombines TRBV7-9 with TRBJ1-3; no firm D call. The V gene lost 6 bases and the J gene lost 0 bases, with 15 bases spanning the gap. The CDR3 sequence is 16 residues long. Looked up from germline, CDR1 is SEHNR and CDR2 is FQNEAQ (reference sequence). The full variable domain, completed using reference TRBV7-9 and TRBJ1-3, is DTGVSQNPRHKITKRGQNVTFRCDPISEHNRLYWYRQTLGQGPEFLTYFQNEAQLEKSRLLSDRFSAERPKGSFSTLEIQRTEQGDSAMYLCASRPPLEFSGNTIYFGEGSWLTVV.